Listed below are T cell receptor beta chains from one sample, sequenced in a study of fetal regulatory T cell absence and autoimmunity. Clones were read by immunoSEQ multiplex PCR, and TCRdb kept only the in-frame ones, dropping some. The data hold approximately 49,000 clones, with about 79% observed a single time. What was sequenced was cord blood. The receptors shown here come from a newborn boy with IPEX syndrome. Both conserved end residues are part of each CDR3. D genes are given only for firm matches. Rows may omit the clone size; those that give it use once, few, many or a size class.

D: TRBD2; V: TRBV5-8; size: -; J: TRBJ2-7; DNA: TGTGCCAGCGGATCAAAGCGGGGCTTGAGCTCCTACGAGCAGTACTTC; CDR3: CASGSKRGLSSYEQYF
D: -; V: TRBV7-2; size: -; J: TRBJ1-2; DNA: TGTGCCAGCAGCTTAGAGTCGGCAGCCAAATATCATGGCTACACCTTC; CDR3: CASSLESAAKYHGYTF
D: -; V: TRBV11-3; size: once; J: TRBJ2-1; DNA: TGTGCCAGCAGCTTAGGGGCAGGGGAGAACGTCTACAATGAGCAGTTCTTC; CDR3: CASSLGAGENVYNEQFF
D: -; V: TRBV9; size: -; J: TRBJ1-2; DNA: TGTGCCAGCAGCCCCGGACAGTATGGCTACACCTTC; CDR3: CASSPGQYGYTF
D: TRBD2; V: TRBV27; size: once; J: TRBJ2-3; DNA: TGTGCCAGCAGTTTATTTTGGCTAGCGGAAACCACAGATACGCAGTATTTT; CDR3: CASSLFWLAETTDTQYF
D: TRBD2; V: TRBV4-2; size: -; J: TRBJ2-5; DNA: TGTGCCAGCAGCCAAGACCCGGGACTAGCACGAGAGACCCAGTACTTC; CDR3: CASSQDPGLARETQYF
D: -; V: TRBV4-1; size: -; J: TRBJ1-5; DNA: TGCGCCAGCAGCCAAGATAGGCGTCAGCCCCAGCATTTT; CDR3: CASSQDRRQPQHF
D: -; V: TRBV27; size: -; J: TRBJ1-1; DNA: TGTGCCAGCAGTTTATCGAGAGGGGGGATTAGTGAAGCTTTCTTT; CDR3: CASSLSRGGISEAFF
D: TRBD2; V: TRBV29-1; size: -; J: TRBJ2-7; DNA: TGCTGGGGGCCGGGACTAGCGGGAGCCGGGCAGTACTTC; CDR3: CWGPGLAGAGQYF
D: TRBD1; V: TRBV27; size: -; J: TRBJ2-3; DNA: TGTGCCAGCAGACTAGACAGGGGGGTAAGCACAGATACGCAGTATTTT; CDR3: CASRLDRGVSTDTQYF
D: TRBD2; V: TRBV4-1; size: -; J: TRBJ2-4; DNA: TGCGCCAGCAGCCACACCGGACTAGCGGGAGCCAAAAACATTCAGTACTTC; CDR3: CASSHTGLAGAKNIQYF
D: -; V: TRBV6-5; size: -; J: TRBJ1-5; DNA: TGTGCCAGCAGCCAAGGGCGTAATCAGCCCCAGCATTTT; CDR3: CASSQGRNQPQHF
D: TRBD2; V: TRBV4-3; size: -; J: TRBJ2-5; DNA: TGCGCCAGCAGCCCAGGACTAGCGGGGGGGGTCCAAGAGACCCAGTACTTC; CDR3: CASSPGLAGGVQETQYF
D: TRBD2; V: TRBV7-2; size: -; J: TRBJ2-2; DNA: TGTGCCAGCAGCTTAGTCGCAGCGGGGGTTGGCGGGGAGCTGTTTTTT; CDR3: CASSLVAAGVGGELFF
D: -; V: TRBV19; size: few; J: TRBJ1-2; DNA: TGTGCCAGTAGTATTGTTGGGGGCGACTATGGCTACACCTTC; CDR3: CASSIVGGDYGYTF
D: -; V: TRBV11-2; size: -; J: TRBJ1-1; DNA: TGTGCCAGCAGCTTAGTCTTAGGGGTTGAGCCTGAAGCTTTCTTT; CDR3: CASSLVLGVEPEAFF
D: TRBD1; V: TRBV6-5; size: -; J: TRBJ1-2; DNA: TGTGCCAGCAGTCGACAGGGGCAGGATGGCTACACCTTC; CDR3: CASSRQGQDGYTF
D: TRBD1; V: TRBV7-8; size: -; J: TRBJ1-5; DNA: TGTGCCAGCACCACTACCAGGGGGACAAGGCAGCCCCAGCATTTT; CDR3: CASTTTRGTRQPQHF
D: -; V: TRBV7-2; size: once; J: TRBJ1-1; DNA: TGTGCCAGCAGCCTGGTAATTCGGGAGACTGAAGCTTTCTTT; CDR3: CASSLVIRETEAFF
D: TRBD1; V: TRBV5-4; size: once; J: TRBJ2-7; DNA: TGTGCCAGCAGCCGACAGGGGTCCTACGAGCAGTACTTC; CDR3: CASSRQGSYEQYF
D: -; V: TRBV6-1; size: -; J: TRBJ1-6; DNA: TGTGCCAGCAGTGTCATACCGGGACCTGATAATTCACCCCTCCACTTT; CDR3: CASSVIPGPDNSPLHF
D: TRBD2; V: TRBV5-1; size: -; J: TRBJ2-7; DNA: TGCGCCAGCAGCCCCAGACTAGCGGGAGCCTACGAGCAGTACTTC; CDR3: CASSPRLAGAYEQYF
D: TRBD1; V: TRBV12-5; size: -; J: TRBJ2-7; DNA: TGTGCTAGTGGTCCCCCCGACAGGGGCCCCTACGAGCAGTACTTC; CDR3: CASGPPDRGPYEQYF
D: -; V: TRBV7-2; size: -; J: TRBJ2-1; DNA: TGTGCCAGCAGCTTAGCGGGCTCCTACAATGAGCAGTTCTTC; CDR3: CASSLAGSYNEQFF
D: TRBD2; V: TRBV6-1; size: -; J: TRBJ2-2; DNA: TGTGCCAGCAGTGAATACCGGGGGGGCCTTACCGGGGAGCTGTTTTTT; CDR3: CASSEYRGGLTGELFF
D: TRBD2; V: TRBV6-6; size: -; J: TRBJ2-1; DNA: TGTGCCAGCAGTTACGGGCGGGGGAGCTACAATGAGCAGTTCTTC; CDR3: CASSYGRGSYNEQFF
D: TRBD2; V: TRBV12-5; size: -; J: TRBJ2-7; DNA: TGTGCTAGTGGTTTGGTACTAGGGACTAAAATTTACGAGCAGTACTTC; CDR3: CASGLVLGTKIYEQYF
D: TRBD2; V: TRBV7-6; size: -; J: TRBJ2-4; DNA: TGTGCCAGCAGCCCTAGGGGACTAGCGGGAGGGCCCCCCTGGGACATTCAGTACTTC; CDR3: CASSPRGLAGGPPWDIQYF
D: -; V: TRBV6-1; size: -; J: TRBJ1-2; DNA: TGTGCCAGCAGGGGAGGCAACTATGGCTACACCTTC; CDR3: CASRGGNYGYTF
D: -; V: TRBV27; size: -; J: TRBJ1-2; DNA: TGTGCCAGCAGTTTATCGATGACAGGACCCCCAACTTACTATGGCTACACCTTC; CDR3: CASSLSMTGPPTYYGYTF
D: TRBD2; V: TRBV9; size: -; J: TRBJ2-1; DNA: TGTGCCAGCAGCGTAGCTAGCGGAGGTTACAATGAGCAGTTCTTC; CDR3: CASSVASGGYNEQFF
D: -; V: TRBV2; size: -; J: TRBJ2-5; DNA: TGTGCCGGTGCGGGGAGCCGGGAGACCCAGTACTTC; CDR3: CAGAGSRETQYF
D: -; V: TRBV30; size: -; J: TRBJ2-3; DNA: TGTGCCTGGAGTGTAATAGATACGCAGTATTTT; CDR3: CAWSVIDTQYF
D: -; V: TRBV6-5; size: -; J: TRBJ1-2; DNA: TGTGCCAGCAGTGGAGGCGGTTATTCCTATGGCTACACCTTC; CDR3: CASSGGGYSYGYTF
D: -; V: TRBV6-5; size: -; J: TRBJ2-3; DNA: TGTGCCAGCAGTGGAGGGGTTTGGGCCACAGATACGCAGTATTTT; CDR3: CASSGGVWATDTQYF
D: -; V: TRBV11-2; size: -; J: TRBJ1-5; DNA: TGTGCCAGCAGCTTAGTATCGGGACGGAATCAGCCCCAGCATTTT; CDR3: CASSLVSGRNQPQHF
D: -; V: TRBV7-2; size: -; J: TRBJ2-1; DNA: TGTGCCAGCAGCTTAGCGTGGACTAACAAGTACAATGAGCAGTTCTTC; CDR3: CASSLAWTNKYNEQFF
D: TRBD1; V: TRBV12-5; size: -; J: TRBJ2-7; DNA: TGTGCTAGTGGTTTGCTTGGGACAGGGGTCGACGAGCAGTACTTC; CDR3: CASGLLGTGVDEQYF
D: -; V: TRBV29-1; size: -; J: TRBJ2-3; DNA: TGCAGCGTTACCCGGGACGGGCACACAGATACGCAGTATTTT; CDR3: CSVTRDGHTDTQYF
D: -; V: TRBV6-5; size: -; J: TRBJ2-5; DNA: TGTGCCAGCAGTTACGTACAGCAAGAGACCCAGTACTTC; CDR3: CASSYVQQETQYF
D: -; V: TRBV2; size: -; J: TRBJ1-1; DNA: TGTGCCAGCAGGGTTTGGAAAGCTTTCTTT; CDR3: CASRVWKAFF
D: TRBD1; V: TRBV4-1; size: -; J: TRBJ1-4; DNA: TGCGCCAGCAGAGGACAGGGAGGGGAAAAACTGTTTTTT; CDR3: CASRGQGGEKLFF
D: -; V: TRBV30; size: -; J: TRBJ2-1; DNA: TGTGCCTGGAGTGTAGCCCCCCCCCGCACCGATGAGCAGTTCTTC; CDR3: CAWSVAPPRTDEQFF
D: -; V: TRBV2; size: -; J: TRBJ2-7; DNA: TGTGCCAGCAGTGGACTCGCCTACGAGCAGTACTTC; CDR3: CASSGLAYEQYF
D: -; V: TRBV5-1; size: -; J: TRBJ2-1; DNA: TGCGCCAGCAGCTTGGCCCAGCGAGAGGTCAATGAGCAGTTCTTC; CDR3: CASSLAQREVNEQFF
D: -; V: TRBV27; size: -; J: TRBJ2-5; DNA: TGTGCCAGCAGTTTGGGGCTAGCGCTTCAAGAGACCCAGTACTTC; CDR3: CASSLGLALQETQYF